This TCR beta chain was identified during a study of T cell responses to AZD1222 COVID-19 vaccine. Profiled with immunoSEQ multiplex PCR; TCRdb holds only in-frame clones, not every one. The table lists 150,000 or so clones, approximately 91% of them singletons. Germline trimming cut 7 bases from V and 4 bases from J; bases unmatched to any gene: 8. Germline values: CDR1 MNHEY, CDR2 SVGAGI. The CDR3 sequence is 15 residues long. As regards this clone: Its target is not known.

Points from the study as a whole: Compared with day 0, the breadth and depth of the Spike-specific TCR repertoire rose significantly after two doses of AZD1222. Just a handful of AZD1222 recipients were seropositive at baseline. Donors were largely white British and mainly female; clonal diversity was possibly underestimated.

Here the sequenced sample was peripheral blood, taken 28 days after the second AZD1222 dose. The gene calls are TRBV6-5 and TRBJ2-7; 12 positions match TRBD2. The clonotype originates from an adult who received the AZD1222 COVID-19 vaccine. The CDR3: CASTILAGGLYEQYF. CDR3 DNA: TGTGCCAGCACCATTCTAGCGGGAGGGCTATACGAGCAGTACTTC.